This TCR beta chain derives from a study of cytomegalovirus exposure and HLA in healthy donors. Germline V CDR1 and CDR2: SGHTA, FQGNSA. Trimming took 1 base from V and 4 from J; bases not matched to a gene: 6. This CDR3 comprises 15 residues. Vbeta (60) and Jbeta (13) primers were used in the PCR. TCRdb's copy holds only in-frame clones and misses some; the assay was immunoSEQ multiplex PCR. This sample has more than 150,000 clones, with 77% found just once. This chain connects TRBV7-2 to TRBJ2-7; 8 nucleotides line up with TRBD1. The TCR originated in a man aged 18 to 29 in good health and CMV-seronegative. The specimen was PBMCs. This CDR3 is CASSLGPGGMYEQYF. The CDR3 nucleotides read TGTGCCAGCAGCTTAGGTCCAGGGGGCATGTACGAGCAGTACTTC.